This TCR beta chain was sequenced during a study of shared clonotypes between healthy human individuals. Study-wide findings and caveats: Naive subsets generally exceeded memory subsets in estimated richness.

This clone was seen more than once but under ten times. Antigen specificity is unknown. As processed by the authors: ImmunoSEQ yielded junction-only sequences lacking quality scores, so filtering differed. Clones were sequenced by immunoSEQ multiplex PCR, and TCRdb holds only the in-frame ones, with some missing. V, J and clone size reflect that table, while D and trimming were determined from the DNA. The sample lists some 800,000 clones; around 92% were seen once. V lost 2 bases to trimming and J lost 7 bases; unmatched junction nucleotides: 2. CDR3 length: 13 amino acids. Germline V gives CDR1 KGHSH, CDR2 LQKENI. Positively selected for CCR7, the CD45RO-negative cells used as naive CD8 cells excluded terminally differentiated effector memory CD45RA+ cells.

This chain connects TRBV18 to TRBJ1-5, with 7 bases identical to TRBD1. The source of this sequence is a young man in good health. The sequencing input was naive CD8+ T cells sorted from blood. CDR3 DNA sequence: TGTGCCAGCTCACCAGACAGGGCCCAGCCCCAGCATTTT. Translating gives CASSPDRAQPQHF.